A selection of T cell receptor beta chains follows, all from one sample in a study of blood T cell repertoires in COVID-19. Repertoires were generated with immunoSEQ multiplex PCR, while TCRdb's copy carries only in-frame clones and drops some. The sample holds 150,000 to 200,000 clones, just over 85% seen once. Sequenced input: peripheral blood. These receptors were collected from a man aged 60 to 69 with acute or convalescent COVID-19. Each CDR3 is given with its conserved first and last residue. D genes are given only for firm matches. Only some rows state a clone size, as once, few, many or a class for expanded clones.

v_gene	d_gene	j_gene	abundance	CDR3aa	CDR3nt
TRBV29-1	NA	TRBJ1-1	few	CSVEGSRRGTEAFF	TGCAGCGTTGAAGGCTCTAGGAGGGGCACTGAAGCTTTCTTT
TRBV24-1	TRBD1	TRBJ1-3	NA	CATSDPTGTGNTIYF	TGTGCCACCAGTGATCCGACAGGGACTGGAAACACCATATATTTT
TRBV28	NA	TRBJ1-2	NA	CASSLGRYYGYTF	TGTGCCAGCAGTTTAGGCAGATACTATGGCTACACCTTC
TRBV30	TRBD1	TRBJ2-5	NA	CAWTGGGETQYF	TGTGCCTGGACAGGGGGTGGTGAGACCCAGTACTTC
TRBV27	TRBD1	TRBJ2-1	NA	CASSRDRGHSEQFF	TGTGCCAGCAGTAGGGACAGGGGGCACAGTGAGCAGTTCTTC
TRBV7-2	TRBD1	TRBJ2-7	NA	CASSSTGTGRYEQYF	TGTGCCAGCAGCTCTACCGGGACAGGGCGATACGAGCAGTACTTC
TRBV7-9	NA	TRBJ2-5	NA	CASSRQAQETQYF	TGTGCCAGCAGCCGACAGGCACAAGAGACCCAGTACTTC
TRBV29-1	NA	TRBJ2-7	NA	CSGPYPQGGHEQYF	TGCAGCGGCCCCTACCCCCAGGGGGGACACGAGCAGTACTTC
TRBV29-1	NA	TRBJ2-7	NA	CSVSGNTYEQYF	TGCAGCGTCTCAGGTAACACCTACGAGCAGTACTTC
TRBV3-1/TRBV3-2	NA	TRBJ1-1	NA	CASSHGPQGSTEAFF	TGTGCCAGCAGCCACGGCCCCCAGGGATCCACTGAAGCTTTCTTT
TRBV19	TRBD2	TRBJ2-1	NA	CASSIWDGRAGEQFF	TGTGCCAGTAGTATATGGGACGGGAGGGCCGGTGAGCAGTTCTTC
TRBV27	TRBD1	TRBJ2-1	once	CASSPLDRGAYNEQFF	TGTGCCAGCAGTCCCCTCGACAGGGGGGCCTACAATGAGCAGTTCTTC
TRBV7-8	TRBD2	TRBJ2-7	NA	CASSPGLAGALLSYEQYF	TGTGCCAGCAGCCCCGGGCTAGCGGGAGCCCTCCTCTCCTACGAGCAGTACTTC
TRBV29-1	TRBD2	TRBJ2-7	few	CSAGLAGNYEQYF	TGCAGCGCTGGACTAGCGGGAAACTACGAGCAGTACTTC
TRBV6-2/TRBV6-3	NA	TRBJ1-5	NA	CASSYKDIQPQHF	TGTGCCAGCAGTTACAAGGACATTCAGCCCCAGCATTTT
TRBV6-1	NA	TRBJ1-6	NA	CASSEAGAWKPLHF	TGTGCCAGCAGTGAGGCCGGAGCATGGAAGCCCCTCCACTTT
TRBV5-6	TRBD1	TRBJ2-7	NA	CASSAQGTVFYEQYF	TGTGCCAGCAGCGCGCAGGGGACAGTCTTTTACGAGCAGTACTTC
TRBV5-1	NA	TRBJ1-1	NA	CASSRGQDEAFF	TGCGCCAGCAGCCGGGGACAAGATGAAGCTTTCTTT
TRBV9	NA	TRBJ1-1	once	CASSPGRGSEAFF	TGTGCCAGCAGCCCTGGGAGGGGGTCGGAAGCTTTCTTT
TRBV7-2	NA	TRBJ2-1	NA	CASSLGLPTGQFF	TGTGCCAGCAGCTTAGGACTGCCTACTGGGCAGTTCTTC
TRBV19	NA	TRBJ1-2	NA	CASSLQMVYGYTF	TGTGCCAGTAGTCTACAGATGGTCTATGGCTACACCTTC
TRBV12-3/TRBV12-4	NA	TRBJ2-7	NA	CASSFIRGGEQYF	TGTGCCAGCAGTTTTATTAGAGGGGGCGAGCAGTACTTC
TRBV7-2	NA	TRBJ2-2	once	CASSLNTGELFF	TGTGCCAGCAGCCTAAACACCGGGGAGCTGTTTTTT
TRBV7-6	NA	TRBJ2-5	NA	CASSRRETAKTQYF	TGTGCCAGCAGCAGGAGGGAAACGGCCAAGACCCAGTACTTC
TRBV6-2/TRBV6-3	NA	TRBJ2-1	NA	CASSLGKDEQFF	TGTGCCAGCAGTCTCGGGAAGGATGAGCAGTTCTTC
TRBV10-3	TRBD2	TRBJ2-7	NA	CAISESLGGSREQYF	TGTGCCATCAGTGAGTCGCTGGGGGGGTCCCGCGAGCAGTACTTC
TRBV21-1	NA	TRBJ2-1	NA	CASSKPLPTSGRYGNEQFF	TGTGCCAGCAGCAAACCCCTCCCGACTAGCGGGAGATACGGCAATGAGCAGTTCTTC
TRBV24-1	NA	TRBJ2-7	NA	CATGDNSAEQYF	TGTGCCACCGGGGACAATTCTGCCGAGCAGTACTTC
TRBV7-7	TRBD1	TRBJ2-7	few	CASSSRGTEISYEQYF	TGTGCCAGCAGCTCCAGGGGGACAGAGATTTCCTACGAGCAGTACTTC
TRBV7-9	TRBD2	TRBJ2-1	NA	CASSLVAGAYNEQFF	TGTGCCAGCAGCTTAGTAGCGGGAGCCTACAATGAGCAGTTCTTC
TRBV3-1/TRBV3-2	NA	TRBJ1-1	NA	CASSRAATEAFF	TGTGCCAGCAGCCGGGCAGCCACTGAAGCTTTCTTT
TRBV5-1	TRBD1	TRBJ2-1	NA	CASGTGADGSTQFF	TGCGCCAGCGGTACAGGGGCCGACGGATCGACTCAGTTCTTC
TRBV29-1	TRBD1	TRBJ1-2	NA	CSVLPGQGAYRYGYTF	TGCAGCGTACTTCCGGGACAGGGAGCCTACCGCTATGGCTACACCTTC
TRBV5-1	TRBD1	TRBJ1-2	NA	CASSLGGQGAVYGYTF	TGCGCCAGCAGCTTGGGCGGACAGGGCGCCGTCTATGGCTACACCTTC
TRBV27	NA	TRBJ2-5	NA	CASSLEGAQTQYF	TGTGCCAGCAGTCTGGAGGGGGCACAGACCCAGTACTTC
TRBV7-3	NA	TRBJ2-1	NA	CASSQGGVNEQFF	TGTGCCAGCTCTCAAGGAGGGGTCAATGAGCAGTTCTTC
TRBV2	TRBD1	TRBJ2-3	NA	CASAYGTGGTDTQYF	TGTGCCAGCGCGTACGGGACAGGGGGGACAGATACGCAGTATTTT
TRBV2	NA	TRBJ1-4	NA	CASEATGSGVEKLFF	TGTGCCAGCGAGGCAACAGGGTCGGGTGTAGAAAAACTGTTTTTT
TRBV4-1	NA	TRBJ2-7	few	CASSQDRRSEQYF	TGCGCCAGCAGCCAAGATCGAAGGAGCGAGCAGTACTTC
TRBV18	NA	TRBJ1-1	NA	CASSPQGDTEAFF	TGTGCCAGCTCACCACAGGGGGACACTGAAGCTTTCTTT
TRBV27	TRBD2	TRBJ2-6	NA	CASSLSGGVGANVLTF	TGTGCCAGCAGTTTATCCGGGGGGGTTGGGGCCAACGTCCTGACTTTC
TRBV28	TRBD2	TRBJ2-7	NA	CATGGSLSRVYEQYF	TGTGCCACGGGAGGATCTTTAAGTAGGGTCTACGAGCAGTACTTC
TRBV30	NA	TRBJ1-1	NA	CAWSLQGVSTEAFF	TGTGCCTGGAGCCTACAGGGTGTGAGCACTGAAGCTTTCTTT
TRBV10-1	TRBD1	TRBJ1-1	NA	CASSRAGTGAVTEAFF	TGCGCCAGCAGTCGGGCGGGGACAGGGGCCGTCACTGAAGCTTTCTTT
TRBV5-1	NA	TRBJ2-7	few	CASSQKGGAHEQYF	TGCGCCAGCAGCCAAAAAGGAGGGGCCCACGAGCAGTACTTC
TRBV30	NA	TRBJ2-5	once	CAWDVGLQETQYF	TGTGCCTGGGACGTGGGGCTACAAGAGACCCAGTACTTC
TRBV5-5	TRBD1	TRBJ2-7	NA	CASSLQGEWISSYEQYF	TGTGCCAGCAGCTTGCAGGGGGAGTGGATCAGCTCCTACGAGCAGTACTTC
TRBV2	NA	TRBJ1-4	once	CASCVRTNEKLFF	TGTGCCAGCTGTGTCAGAACAAATGAAAAACTGTTTTTT
TRBV24-1	TRBD1	TRBJ2-7	NA	CATMDGTGNIYEQYF	TGTGCCACCATGGACGGGACAGGGAATATCTACGAGCAGTACTTC
TRBV27	NA	TRBJ1-1	NA	CASSSPGEAFF	TGTGCCAGCAGTTCCCCAGGTGAAGCTTTCTTT
TRBV19	NA	TRBJ2-2	NA	CASSMAGSGTGELFF	TGTGCCAGTAGTATGGCAGGGAGCGGGACCGGGGAGCTGTTTTTT
TRBV7-2	TRBD2	TRBJ2-7	NA	CASRGVRGGLEISPYEQYF	TGTGCCAGCAGAGGAGTAAGGGGGGGACTAGAGATTTCTCCCTACGAGCAGTACTTC
TRBV2	NA	TRBJ2-3	NA	CASSDNRGGGTDTQYF	TGTGCCAGCAGTGATAACAGGGGGGGAGGCACAGATACGCAGTATTTT
TRBV7-8	TRBD2	TRBJ2-1	NA	CASSLAGTSNEQFF	TGTGCCAGCAGCTTAGCAGGGACTAGCAATGAGCAGTTCTTC
TRBV20-1	NA	TRBJ1-1	NA	CSASTRTREAFF	TGCAGTGCTAGTACTCGGACCCGGGAGGCTTTCTTT
TRBV7-9	TRBD2	TRBJ2-3	NA	CASSAGLASQYF	TGTGCCAGCAGCGCCGGACTAGCGAGTCAGTATTTT
TRBV2	TRBD1	TRBJ2-3	NA	CASTPGQGRTDTQYF	TGTGCCAGCACCCCCGGACAGGGGCGCACAGATACGCAGTATTTT
TRBV28	NA	TRBJ1-2	NA	CASSPGGVQSANYGYTF	TGTGCCAGCAGCCCGGGAGGGGTGCAGTCCGCTAACTATGGCTACACCTTC
TRBV7-2	TRBD1	TRBJ2-7	NA	CASSRGQGATYEQYF	TGTGCCAGCAGCCGGGGACAGGGGGCAACCTACGAGCAGTACTTC